The entry that follows covers one T cell receptor beta chain sequence. Its antigen is unknown. The data derive from a study of shared clonotypes between healthy human individuals. Notes on the study in general: A handful of donors shared about 4.8% of their naive CD4 clonotypes. An anticipated effect of sequencing depth on clonotype sharing among donors was recognized.

Sequencing was at deep level. Clones were read by immunoSEQ multiplex PCR, and TCRdb kept only the in-frame ones, dropping some. The sample holds some 2,000,000 clones, roughly 94% seen once. The V gene's germline CDR1 is MNHEY and CDR2 SVGAGI. V was shortened by 6 bases and J by 5 bases, with 17 bases between the two germline ends. The CDR3 has 15 amino acids. Recent vaccinations or acute infections were absent in the healthy HIV-negative adult donors. This chain connects TRBV6-5 to TRBJ2-1, with D possibly matching TRBD2 (6 bases). The TCR was taken from a man between 18 and 35 years old in good health. Sequencing was done on a sample of naive CD4+ T cells sorted from blood. Subset described: CD45RA+ positively selected. CDR3 loop: CASRLARLGNNEQFF. For the CDR3, the DNA is TGTGCCAGCAGGCTAGCGAGGCTAGGGAACAATGAGCAGTTCTTC.